The 17 T cell receptor beta chains below all came from one sample that was sequenced in a study of blood T cells in healthy people across ages (dated by TCRdb to between 2014 and 2016). The library was prepared using 5' RACE. Reads for this sample came from an Illumina HiSeq 2500. The second PCR ran for roughly 7 to 12 cycles and used a J-beta primer mix along with a sample-barcoded 5' primer. The public reads were reprocessed in TCRdb via fastp at Q25 and MiXCR, keeping in-frame beta chains. Here each entry gathers all rows of one CDR3 protein and keeps the most common genes and DNA. This sample comprises about 590,000 distinct CDR3 sequences, about 30% of them detected only once. 15% to 19% of the sample comes from the top ten. Sequencing input: blood. The receptor set was obtained from a woman over 75 in good health.

This clonotype was seen a handful of times. This chain connects TRBV7-8 to TRBJ1-4, with unresolved D. The CDR3 consists of 14 residues. V lost 1 base to trimming and J lost 7 bases, with 10 bases between them. Germline CDR1 is SGHVS and CDR2 is FQNEAQ. CDR3 DNA sequence: TGTGCCAGCAGCTTAGGGCCAGTAGGTGAAAAACTGTTTTTT. Protein: CASSLGPVGEKLFF.

A remark on this clonotype: The junction departs from germline at one end; a sequencing error may be responsible. The V and J genes are TRBV20-1 and TRBJ1-2; D remains ambiguous. The CDR3 runs 13 residues. Per the germline V gene, CDR1 is DFQATT and CDR2 is SNEGSKA (reference sequence). The CDR3 DNA follows: TGCAGTACAACAGAAGTTCGTGATCATGGCTGCACCTTC. Protein sequence: CSTTEVRDHGCTF.

Notes on this clonotype: This may be a read error, as it is one base from a much larger clone. The V call is TRBV3-1, the J call TRBJ2-7; 9 nucleotides agree with TRBD2. V gave up 2 bases and J gave up 6 bases; unmatched junction bases: 8. The CDR3 contains 15 residues. Germline V lookup: CDR1 LGHDT, CDR2 YNNKEL (reference sequence). CDR3 amino acids: CASSQRSGGGAEQYF. DNA of the CDR3: TGTGCCAGCAGCCAAAGATCTGGCGGGGGGGCCGAGCAGTACTTC.

This clonotype turned up a few times. This may arise from a read error, as a much more abundant clone is one base away. This rearrangement joins TRBV5-1 to TRBJ2-5; no reliable D call. Germline V lookup: CDR1 SGHRS, CDR2 YFSETQ. The CDR3 has 14 residues. The V end lost 3 bases, the J end lost 4 bases, and 13 bases lay between the germline ends. The CDR3 coding sequence is TGCGCCAGCAGCTGGGTAGGCCAAGGAGAGACCCAGTACTTC. Amino acids: CASSWVGQGETQYF.

This clonotype came up many times. The V call is TRBV15, the J call TRBJ2-7, with unresolved D. V dropped 0 bases and J dropped 9 bases, with 9 bases sitting between them. This CDR3 has 12 amino acids. From germline, CDR1 is LNHNV and CDR2 YYDKDF (reference sequence). The CDR3 loop is CATSRDVGGQYF. In nucleotides, the CDR3 is TGTGCCACCAGCAGAGATGTCGGTGGGCAGTACTTC.

The CDR3 sequence is CASTLTGGAGPNYGYTF. In nucleotides, the CDR3 is TGTGCCAGCACCCTTACAGGGGGCGCGGGGCCCAACTATGGCTACACCTTC. The chain is built from TRBV12-3 or TRBV12-4 and TRBJ1-2, with TRBD1 identical over 9 bases. The CDR3 covers 17 residues. Losses at the gene ends were 7 bases for V and 2 bases for J; bases not matched to a gene: 14.

This clonotype was picked up many times. V gene TRBV19 combines with J gene TRBJ2-1, with 8 bases aligning to TRBD2. Trimming at V came to 5 bases and at J to 0 bases, leaving 3 bases not matched to a gene. The CDR3 covers 15 residues. Germline CDR1 reads LNHDA; CDR2 reads SQIVND (reference sequence). This CDR3 reads CASSPLADSYNEQFF. CDR3 DNA: TGTGCCAGTAGTCCACTAGCGGACTCCTACAATGAGCAGTTCTTC.

Many counts were recorded for this clonotype. The V gene is TRBV5-8, the J gene TRBJ2-1, with D possibly TRBD2 on 5 matching bases. This CDR3 spans 17 amino acids. Germline CDR1 SGHTS, CDR2 YDEGEE. Trimming removed 0 bases from V and 3 bases from J, with 16 bases in between. The CDR3 DNA is TGTGCCAGCAGCTTGGCCGTGAGGGCAACTCTCTACAATGAGCAGTTCTTC. This codes for CASSLAVRATLYNEQFF.

This clonotype was counted ten times or more. The chain recombines TRBV5-1 with TRBJ2-6, with a tentative D call TRBD2 (7 bases). V lost 5 bases and J lost 2, with 23 bases in between. CDR1 and CDR2 from the germline V gene are SGHRS and YFSETQ. This CDR3 contains 19 residues. CDR3 region: CASSRTTGGGATGANVLTF. In nucleotides, the CDR3 is TGCGCCAGCAGTCGAACCACCGGAGGGGGGGCGACTGGGGCCAACGTCCTGACTTTC.

This clonotype was seen ten or more times. The chain combines TRBV6-5 with TRBJ2-7; 10 bases align to TRBD2. The CDR3 runs 16 residues. V was clipped by 4 bases and J by 9 bases; unmatched bases: 15. Germline CDR1 reads MNHEY; CDR2 reads SVGAGI. The CDR3 bases are TGTGCCAGCAGTTCCCACGCCGGGACTAGCGCCTTGGGGCAGTACTTC. Translation gives CASSSHAGTSALGQYF.

The chain carries TRBV20-1 and TRBJ2-4; 10 bases match TRBD2. V shed 6 bases and J 13 bases; nucleotides not matched to a gene: 15. Germline assignment: CDR1 DFQATT and CDR2 SNEGSKA (reference sequence). This CDR3 spans 14 amino acids. The CDR3 sequence: CSAQSASGRDEQYF. DNA for the CDR3: TGCAGTGCCCAGTCAGCGAGCGGGAGGGATGAGCAGTACTTC.

The chain uses TRBV20-1 and TRBJ1-4; the match to TRBD1 covers 8 bases. Trimming at V came to 0 bases and at J to 3 bases, leaving 3 bases not matched to a gene. Germline CDR1 and CDR2: DFQATT and SNEGSKA (reference sequence). The CDR3 runs to 15 residues. CDR3 amino acids: CSARDRGQANEKLFF. DNA for the CDR3: TGCAGTGCTAGAGACAGGGGGCAGGCTAATGAAAAACTGTTTTTT.

This clonotype has ten or more counts. The rearrangement links TRBV20-1 to TRBJ2-3, with TRBD2 as a possible D gene (6 bases). The CDR3 sequence is 12 residues long. Germline lookup yields CDR1 DFQATT and CDR2 SNEGSKA (reference sequence). Trimming cost V 3 bases and J 10 bases, with 14 bases left between them. The CDR3 DNA follows: TGCAGTGCTAGCCTTAGACTAGAGTCGCAGTATTTT. Its protein product is CSASLRLESQYF.

This clonotype occurred many times. The V and J genes are TRBV27 and TRBJ1-5, with D uncertain. Trimming removed 4 bases at V and 6 bases at J, with 10 bases between. Germline values: CDR1 MNHEY, CDR2 SMNVEV (reference sequence). The CDR3 has 13 amino acids. The CDR3 sequence: CASSSQRTQPQHF. The CDR3, as DNA: TGTGCCAGCAGTTCCCAGAGAACTCAGCCCCAGCATTTT.

This clonotype came up a few times. One base away lies a much larger clone, so this may be a sequencing read error. The chain is built from TRBV30 and TRBJ2-7; perhaps TRBD2 as D (6 bases). The V end lost 2 bases, the J end lost 7 bases, and 12 bases lay between the germline ends. Germline V gene data show CDR1 as GTSNPN and CDR2 as SVGIG (reference sequence). This CDR3 is 12 amino acids long. The CDR3 sequence is CAWSSRGVEQYF. CDR3 sequence (DNA): TGTGCCTGGAGTTCACGCGGGGTTGAGCAGTACTTC. Full variable domain (outside the CDR3, taken from reference TRBV30 and TRBJ2-7): SQTIHQWPATLVQPVGSPLSLECTVEGTSNPNLYWYRQAAGRGLQLLFYSVGIGQISSEVPQNLSASRPQDRQFILSSKKLLLSDSGFYLCAWSSRGVEQYFGPGTRLTVT.

Worth noting for this clonotype: A read error may be the cause here, since a much bigger clone is one base away. The V call is TRBV5-6, the J call TRBJ2-5; D may match TRBD1 or TRBD2 (7 bases each). There are 15 residues in the CDR3. Germline V CDR1 and CDR2: SGHDT, YYEEEE. The CDR3 nucleotides read TGTGCCAGCAGCTACCGGGACAGTGGGAGGGAGACCCGGTACTTC. This sequence encodes CASSYRDSGRETRYF.

This clonotype was recorded many times. This sequence joins TRBV7-2 and TRBJ1-4; D remains unclear. This CDR3 spans 16 amino acids. Trimming cost V 1 base and J 0 bases, with 9 bases left between them. Germline V CDR1 and CDR2: SGHTA, FQGNSA. CDR3 bases: TGTGCCAGCAGCTTAGACAGCCCTGCAACTAATGAAAAACTGTTTTTT. Its protein is CASSLDSPATNEKLFF.